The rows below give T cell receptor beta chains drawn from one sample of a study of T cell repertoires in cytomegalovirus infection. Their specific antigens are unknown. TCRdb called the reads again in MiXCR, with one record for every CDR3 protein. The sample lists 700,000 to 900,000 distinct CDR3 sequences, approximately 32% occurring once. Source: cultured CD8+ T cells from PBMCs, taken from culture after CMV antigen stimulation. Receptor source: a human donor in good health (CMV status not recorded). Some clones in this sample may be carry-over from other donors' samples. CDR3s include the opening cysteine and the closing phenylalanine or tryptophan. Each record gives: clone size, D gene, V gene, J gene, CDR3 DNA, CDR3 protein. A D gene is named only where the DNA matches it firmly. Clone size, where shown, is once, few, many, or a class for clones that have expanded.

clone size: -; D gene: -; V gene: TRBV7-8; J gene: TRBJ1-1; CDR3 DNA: TGTGCCAGCAGCTTAGAAGGGTTCAGCACTGAAGCTTTCTTT; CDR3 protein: CASSLEGFSTEAFF
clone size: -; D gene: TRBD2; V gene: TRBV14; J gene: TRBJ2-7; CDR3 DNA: TGTGCCAGCAGCCAAGATGGGCTCGGGGGGTCCTACGAGCAGTACTTC; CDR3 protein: CASSQDGLGGSYEQYF
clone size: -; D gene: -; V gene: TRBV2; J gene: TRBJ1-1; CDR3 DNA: TGTGCCAGCAGTGAAGGTCTGGGCACTGAAGCTTTCTTT; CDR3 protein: CASSEGLGTEAFF
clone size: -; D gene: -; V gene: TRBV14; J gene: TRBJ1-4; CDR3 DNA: TGTGCCAGCAGCCAAGATATCAGCGTGGGTGAAAAACTGTTTTTT; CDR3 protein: CASSQDISVGEKLFF
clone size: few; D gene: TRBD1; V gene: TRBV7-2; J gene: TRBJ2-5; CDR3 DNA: TGTGCCAGCAGAACCGGGACAGCCGAACAAGAGACCCAGTACTTC; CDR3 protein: CASRTGTAEQETQYF
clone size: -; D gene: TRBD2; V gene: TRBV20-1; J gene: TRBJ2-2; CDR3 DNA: TGCAGTACTCCCTCTGGGCTAGCGGGGGTCCGCACCGGGGAGCTGTTTTTT; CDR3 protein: CSTPSGLAGVRTGELFF
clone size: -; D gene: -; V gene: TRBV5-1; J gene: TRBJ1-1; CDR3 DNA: TGCGCCAGCAGCCCGCTGGTGGGCACTGAAGCTTTCTTT; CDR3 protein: CASSPLVGTEAFF
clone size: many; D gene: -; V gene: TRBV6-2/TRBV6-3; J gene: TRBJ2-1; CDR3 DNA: TGTGCCAGCAGTTATGGGGAGAATGAGCAGTTCTTC; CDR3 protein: CASSYGENEQFF
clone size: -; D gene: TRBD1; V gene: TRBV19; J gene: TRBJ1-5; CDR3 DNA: TGTGCCAGTAGTATAGCAGGGGGTTTTGGTAAGCCCCAGCATTTT; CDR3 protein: CASSIAGGFGKPQHF
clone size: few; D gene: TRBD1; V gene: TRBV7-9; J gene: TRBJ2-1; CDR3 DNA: TGTGCCAGCAGTAACACAGGGGGTGGGGATGAGCAGTTCTTC; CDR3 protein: CASSNTGGGDEQFF
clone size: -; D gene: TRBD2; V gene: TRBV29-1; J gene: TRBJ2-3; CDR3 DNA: TGCAGCGTTGAACCCCGGACTAGCGGGGGGGTAGGCACGCAGTATTTT; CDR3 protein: CSVEPRTSGGVGTQYF
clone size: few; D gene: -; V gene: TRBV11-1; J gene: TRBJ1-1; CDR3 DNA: TGTGCCAGCAGCTTAGTGGTCCGGGACACCCATTTGGACACTGAAGCTTTCTTT; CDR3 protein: CASSLVVRDTHLDTEAFF
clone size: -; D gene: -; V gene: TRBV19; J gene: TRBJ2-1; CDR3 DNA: TGTGCCAGTACCCCTGAGGCGGAAGCCTACAATGAGCAGTTCTTC; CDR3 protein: CASTPEAEAYNEQFF
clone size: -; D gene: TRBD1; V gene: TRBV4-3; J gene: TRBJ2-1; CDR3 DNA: TGCGCCAGTAAACAAGATGGGACAGGGTACAATGAGCAGTTCTTC; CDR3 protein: CASKQDGTGYNEQFF
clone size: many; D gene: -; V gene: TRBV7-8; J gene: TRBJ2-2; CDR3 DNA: TGTGCCAGCAGCTCTCAGCGCTGGGGGGCTTCGAACACCGGGGAGCTGTTTTTT; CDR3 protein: CASSSQRWGASNTGELFF
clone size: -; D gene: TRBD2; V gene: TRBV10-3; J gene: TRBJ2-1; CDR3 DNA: TGTGCCATCAGTGAGTCGGGACTAGCGGGGGCCTACAATGAGCAGTTCTTC; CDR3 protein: CAISESGLAGAYNEQFF
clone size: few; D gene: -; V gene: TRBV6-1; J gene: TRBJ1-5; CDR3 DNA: TGTGCCAGCAGTTACGGCTACATCCCCAATCAGCCCCAGCATTTT; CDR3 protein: CASSYGYIPNQPQHF
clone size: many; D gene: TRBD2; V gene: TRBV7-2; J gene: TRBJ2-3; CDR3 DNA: TGTGCCAGCAGCGCGACTAGCGGGGGGGCAGATACGCAGTATTTT; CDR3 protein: CASSATSGGADTQYF